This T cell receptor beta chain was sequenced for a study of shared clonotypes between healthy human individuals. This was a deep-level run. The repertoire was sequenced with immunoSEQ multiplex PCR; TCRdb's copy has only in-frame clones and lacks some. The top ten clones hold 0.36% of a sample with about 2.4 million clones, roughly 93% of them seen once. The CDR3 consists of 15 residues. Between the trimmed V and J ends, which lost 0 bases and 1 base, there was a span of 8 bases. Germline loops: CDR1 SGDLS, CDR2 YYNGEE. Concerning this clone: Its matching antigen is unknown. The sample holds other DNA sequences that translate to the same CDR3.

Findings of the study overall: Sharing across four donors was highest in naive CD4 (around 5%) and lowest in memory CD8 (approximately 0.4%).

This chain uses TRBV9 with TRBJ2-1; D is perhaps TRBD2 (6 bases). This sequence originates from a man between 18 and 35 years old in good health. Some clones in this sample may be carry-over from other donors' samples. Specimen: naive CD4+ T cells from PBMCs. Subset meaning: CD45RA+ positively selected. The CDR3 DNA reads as TGTGCCAGCAGCGTAGAGGGGACTTCCTACAATGAGCAGTTCTTC. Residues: CASSVEGTSYNEQFF.